These 15 T cell receptor beta chains share one sample of origin, sequenced in a study of Ad26.COV2.S vaccination and SARS-CoV-2 variants. Data came from immunoSEQ multiplex PCR; TCRdb stores just in-frame clones and leaves some out. The repertoire holds 300,000 to 400,000 clones, with 86% as singletons. Treatment in this sample: 15 to 20 received Ad26.COV2.S at low or high dose, single or two shots; about 5 received placebo; per-sample allocation not given. Following the first vaccine or placebo injection, samples were taken on day 63. The starting material was peripheral blood, obtained in a trial of Ad26.COV2.S vaccine versus placebo. Source of these receptors: a person aged 18-65 years who received the Ad26.COV2.S COVID-19 vaccine or a placebo.

This chain uses TRBV6-5 with TRBJ1-2, with a weak D call TRBD1 (6 bases). The germline CDR1 and CDR2 sequences are MNHEY and SVGAGI. V lost 8 bases to trimming and J lost 5 bases, with 9 bases between them. The CDR3 consists of 11 residues. The CDR3 loop is CASQGWYGYTF. In DNA, the CDR3 is TGTGCCAGCCAGGGGTGGTATGGCTACACCTTC.

V and J are TRBV19 and TRBJ2-7; the match to TRBD1 covers 7 bases. The CDR3 sequence is 15 residues long. Trimming removed 5 bases from V and 7 bases from J; junction bases left unmatched: 14. Germline CDR1 LNHDA, CDR2 SQIVND (reference sequence). In DNA, the CDR3 is TGTGCCAGTAGTTATCGGCGGACAGGAGGAGAAGAGCAGTACTTC. Its protein product is CASSYRRTGGEEQYF.

The genes are TRBV30 and TRBJ2-1, with 10 positions matching TRBD2. V lost 2 bases and J lost 4; bases outside the gene matches: 2. The germline CDR1 and CDR2 sequences are GTSNPN and SVGIG (reference sequence). This CDR3 is 14 amino acids long. CDR3 in amino acids: CAWSLAGGYNEQFF. Here the CDR3 DNA reads TGTGCCTGGAGTTTAGCGGGGGGTTACAATGAGCAGTTCTTC.

This clone was counted between two and nine times. The CDR3 DNA is TGTGCCAGCTCACCCGGTCGTGGGGACTATGGCTACACCTTC. It encodes CASSPGRGDYGYTF. The chain uses TRBV18 and TRBJ1-2; D is ambiguous. The CDR3 extends over 14 amino acids. CDR1 is KGHSH, CDR2 LQKENI, per germline. Trimming stripped 3 bases from V and 3 bases from J, with 11 bases between.

The chain uses TRBV27 and TRBJ1-2; 7 bases map to TRBD1. Germline V gives CDR1 MNHEY, CDR2 SMNVEV (reference sequence). Unmatched junction bases numbered 10, after V lost 7 bases and J lost 2 bases. This CDR3 is built from 15 residues. CDR3 in amino acids: CASTQYGTDNYGYTF. DNA for the CDR3: TGTGCCAGCACCCAATACGGGACAGACAACTATGGCTACACCTTC.

The chain links TRBV19 to TRBJ2-2; D gene uncertain. Germline CDR1 and CDR2: LNHDA and SQIVND (reference sequence). The CDR3 extends over 13 amino acids. The V end was cut by 5 bases, the J end by 5 bases, with 9 bases between. The CDR3 sequence is CASSPRGTGELFF. In DNA, the CDR3 is TGTGCCAGTAGTCCCCGCGGTACCGGGGAGCTGTTTTTT.

The chain combines TRBV11-2 with TRBJ1-2; D perhaps matches TRBD1 (5 bases). CDR3 length: 14 residues. With 6 bases removed from V and 4 bases from J, the gap between germline ends came to 15 bases. The germline V gene has CDR1 SGHAT and CDR2 FQNNGV. This chain's CDR3 is CASSIPGTSYGYTF. The CDR3 DNA sequence: TGTGCCAGCAGTATACCCGGGACGTCCTATGGCTACACCTTC.

The table lists this clone with a few counts. V gene TRBV3-1 (or the pseudogene TRBV3-2) combines with J gene TRBJ2-7; D perhaps matches TRBD2 (5 bases). Trimming left V 4 bases short and J 2 bases short, with 12 bases between. Germline loops: CDR1 LGHDT, CDR2 YNNKEL (reference sequence). The CDR3 runs 14 residues. The chain's CDR3 is CASSPGMGTYEQYF. The CDR3 nucleotides read TGTGCCAGCAGCCCCGGGATGGGGACCTACGAGCAGTACTTC.

This chain joins TRBV5-6 and TRBJ1-1; D is undetermined. The CDR3 consists of 14 residues. V dropped 1 base and J dropped 0 bases, with 7 bases sitting between them. Germline V gene lookup returns CDR1 SGHDT and CDR2 YYEEEE. CDR3 sequence reads: CASSLFPMNTEAFF. The CDR3 coding sequence is TGTGCCAGCAGCTTGTTCCCCATGAACACTGAAGCTTTCTTT.

The chain joins TRBV14 to TRBJ1-1; TRBD1 matches 9 bases. CDR1 and CDR2 (germline): SGHDN, FVKESK. The CDR3 covers 16 residues. J gave up 7 bases and V 8 bases, and 17 bases lay outside the gene matches. The CDR3 region is CASALDRGSISSEAFF. CDR3 nucleotides: TGTGCCAGCGCCCTTGACAGGGGGTCGATTAGCAGTGAAGCTTTCTTT.

V usage is TRBV5-1 and J usage is TRBJ1-2; D unresolved. CDR1 and CDR2 (germline): SGHRS, YFSETQ. The CDR3 is 11 residues long. The ends were cut back, 5 bases at V and 10 bases at J, with 12 bases in the middle. Written as DNA, the CDR3 is TGCGCCAGCAGGCTCGATACACACTACACCTTC. It translates to CASRLDTHYTF. Variable domain in full (rest from reference TRBV5-1 and TRBJ1-2): KAGVTQTPRYLIKTRGQQVTLSCSPISGHRSVSWYQQTPGQGLQFLFEYFSETQRNKGNFPGRFSGRQFSNSRSEMNVSTLELGDSALYLCASRLDTHYTFGSGTRLTVV.

This clone has a single count. The gene calls are TRBV5-6 and TRBJ1-2, with TRBD1 identical over 7 bases. Germline CDR1 is SGHDT and CDR2 is YYEEEE. The CDR3 spans 16 residues. V lost 0 bases and J lost 4; bases outside the gene matches: 9. The CDR3 DNA follows: TGTGCCAGCAGCTTGGGAAAGGGGGCAGCTCGCTATGGCTACACCTTC. Translating gives CASSLGKGAARYGYTF.

This chain connects TRBV7-9 to TRBJ1-3, with D perhaps TRBD1 (6 bases). Trimming pared 7 bases from V and 1 base from J, leaving 26 bases between. Germline V CDR1 and CDR2: SEHNR, FQNEAQ (reference sequence). The CDR3 is 19 amino acids. CDR3 sequence: CASILTTGKGQRSGNTIYF. CDR3 DNA: TGTGCCAGCATCCTTACGACGGGAAAGGGACAACGATCTGGAAACACCATATATTTT.

This chain connects TRBV4-3 to TRBJ1-2; no clear D. Per the germline V gene, CDR1 is LGHNA and CDR2 is YSLEER. Trimming removed 0 bases from V and 4 bases from J, with 12 bases in between. The CDR3 is 15 residues long. The CDR3 spells CASSQDTRATYGYTF. CDR3 nucleotide sequence: TGCGCCAGCAGCCAAGATACTCGCGCTACCTATGGCTACACCTTC.

The rearrangement joins TRBV7-2 to TRBJ1-6, with D uncertain. The germline V gene encodes CDR1 SGHTA and CDR2 FQGNSA. V shed 0 bases and J shed 7 bases, with 16 bases lying between them. This CDR3 region has 17 residues. The CDR3 DNA is TGTGCCAGCAGCTTAGCGTCGGCGCGACGGGAGAATTCACCCCTCCACTTT. Amino acid sequence: CASSLASARRENSPLHF.